Described below is a single TCR beta chain sequence and its context. What it binds is not known. V lost 0 bases, J lost 4 bases, and 6 bases stayed unmatched. The CDR3 has 15 amino acids. Looked up from germline, CDR1 is KGHSH and CDR2 is LQKENI. The investigators reverse transcribed all of the isolated RNA, so they sequenced expressed TCRB transcripts. Libraries were prepared by immunoSEQ multiplex PCR; TCRdb keeps only in-frame clonotypes and omits some of them. The sample carries more than 250,000 clones, just over 20% recorded once. The data stem from a study of beta chain features in type 1 diabetes. Study details: Comparable age, gender and cell yields were observed in patients relative to healthy donors. Study findings and constraints: Compared with healthy donors, patients appeared to share more similar naive, central memory and regulatory TCRB repertoires. A moderate, significant TCRB CDR3 shortening appeared in type 1 diabetes across four CD4+ subsets.

The receptor was isolated from a middle-aged woman with type 1 diabetes. The sequencing sample was made of naive CD4+ T cells from blood. The chain joins TRBV18 to TRBJ2-7, with 7 bases lining up with TRBD2. CDR3 sequence reads: CASSPPATSSYEQYF. The CDR3 region has the DNA TGTGCCAGCTCACCACCGGCGACTAGCAGTTACGAGCAGTACTTC.